Here is one T cell receptor beta chain with its context. Its cognate antigen is unknown. The sample originates from a study of T cells after yellow fever vaccination. For the study at large: Each low-cell-number fraction was prepared by means of SMART-Seq v4 Ultra Low Input. Whole-study findings and limits: Peak timing came faster in the weaker secondary response, day 5 versus 15.

A 5'RACE template-switching step, the method used to make TCR cDNA, added a universal primer site and UMIs. MiXCR, run by TCRdb on the 5' RACE reads, gives a single entry per CDR3 protein. Seen here are over 300,000 distinct CDR3 sequences, roughly 3.9% observed once, and the top ten hold 20% to 25%. The CDR3 spans 17 residues. In germline, CDR1 is LGHNA, CDR2 YSLEER. The ends lost 1 base at V and 2 bases at J; junction bases unmatched: 5. The sequence came from a man aged 18-30 years who received the YFV17D yellow fever vaccine. Source: PBMCs, taken 5 days after the yellow fever booster vaccination. V gene TRBV4-3 combines with J gene TRBJ2-1, with 10 bases aligning to TRBD2. The CDR3 here is CASSQGFSGGAYNEQFF. The CDR3 bases are TGCGCCAGCAGCCAAGGTTTCAGCGGGGGGGCCTACAATGAGCAGTTCTTC.